What follows are 26 T cell receptor beta chains derived from one specimen sequenced in a study of TIL therapy for anti-PD-1-resistant metastatic lung cancer. Stated time point: pre-treatment sample, taken before nivolumab and TIL therapy. The immunoSEQ assay was v3. Repertoires were generated with immunoSEQ multiplex PCR, while TCRdb's copy carries only in-frame clones and drops some. The table lists around 15,000 clones, less than 80% of them singletons, with around 35% in the top ten. The source material was blood, sampled at baseline. The receptor set was obtained from a person aged 25 to 79 with non-small cell lung cancer.

This CDR3 reads CSVEDPGGWHQPQHF. CDR3 coding DNA: TGCAGCGTTGAAGACCCTGGGGGGTGGCATCAGCCCCAGCATTTT. The genes are TRBV29-1 and TRBJ1-5, with D possibly being TRBD1 (5 bases). The germline V gene has CDR1 SQVTM and CDR2 ANQGSEA. With 0 bases removed from V and 5 bases from J, the gap between germline ends came to 14 bases. The length of the CDR3 is 15 residues.

The V call is TRBV4-3, the J call TRBJ1-2; D unclear. Germline-derived CDR1 and CDR2 are LGHNA and YSLEER. This CDR3 is 14 amino acids long. The germline V and J ends were trimmed by 2 bases and 1 base, with 8 bases remaining between them. CDR3 coding DNA: TGCGCCAGCAGCCAATCGTTAAATAACTATGGCTACACCTTC. Translated: CASSQSLNNYGYTF.

The chain links TRBV6-5 to TRBJ1-3; TRBD1 might be the D (5 bases). CDR1 is MNHEY, CDR2 SVGAGI, per germline. V shed 2 bases and J shed 0 bases, with 11 bases lying between them. The CDR3 contains 16 residues. DNA for the CDR3: TGTGCCAGCAGTTACGATGGGGGGAACTCTGGAAACACCATATATTTT. Its protein is CASSYDGGNSGNTIYF.

V usage is TRBV6-1 and J usage is TRBJ2-7; D possibly corresponds to TRBD1 (6 bases). Germline loops: CDR1 MNHNS, CDR2 SASEGT. Trimming cost V 0 bases and J 2 bases, with 20 bases left between them. This CDR3 comprises 18 residues. The CDR3 loop reads CASSEALSRGGIPYEQYF. The CDR3 DNA is TGTGCCAGCAGTGAAGCCTTAAGCAGGGGCGGCATACCCTACGAGCAGTACTTC.

The CDR3: CASSLYSGLPGNTIYF. CDR3 DNA sequence: TGCGCCAGCAGCTTGTATAGTGGGCTTCCTGGAAACACCATATATTTT. This chain uses TRBV5-1 with TRBJ1-3; D remains ambiguous. Germline V gene data show CDR1 as SGHRS and CDR2 as YFSETQ. This CDR3 region has 16 residues. The V end was cut by 1 base, the J end by 2 bases, with 13 bases between.

The gene calls are TRBV6-1 and TRBJ1-2; 10 bases are shared with TRBD1. Trimming at V came to 1 base and at J to 4 bases, leaving 3 bases not matched to a gene. Germline loops: CDR1 MNHNS, CDR2 SASEGT. This CDR3 has 15 residues. CDR3 in DNA: TGTGCCAGCAGTGAAGGGGACAGGGGAGGCTATGGCTACACCTTC. As protein: CASSEGDRGGYGYTF.

This sequence joins TRBV4-2 and TRBJ2-5; TRBD2 matches 10 bases. The germline V gene has CDR1 LGHNA and CDR2 YNFKEQ. The CDR3 consists of 16 residues. V was pared by 0 bases and J by 10 bases, with 11 bases of the junction left unmatched. The CDR3 DNA follows: TGTGCCAGCAGCCAAGATTCCAGCGGGGGGGCCGCCGTCCAGTACTTC. It encodes CASSQDSSGGAAVQYF.

This clone is judged medium-sized. The chain couples TRBV7-2 to TRBJ1-6, with unresolved D. CDR3 length equals 14 residues. Trimming removed 1 base from V and 3 bases from J, with 4 bases in between. Looked up from germline, CDR1 is SGHTA and CDR2 is FQGNSA. As DNA, the CDR3 is TGTGCCAGCAGCTTAGGGGGCTATAATTCACCCCTCCACTTT. This encodes CASSLGGYNSPLHF.

V and J are TRBV29-1 and TRBJ1-2; D is unclear. The germline V and J ends were trimmed by 0 bases and 3 bases, with 11 bases remaining between them. Germline V gene lookup returns CDR1 SQVTM and CDR2 ANQGSEA. This CDR3 is 14 amino acids long. This chain's CDR3 is CSVEDRGRDYGYTF. The CDR3 DNA sequence: TGCAGCGTTGAAGATCGCGGGAGGGACTATGGCTACACCTTC.

This clone was detected a few times. This rearrangement joins TRBV6-1 to TRBJ2-7; 9 positions agree with TRBD2. This CDR3 region has 15 residues. The germline V gene has CDR1 MNHNS and CDR2 SASEGT. V lost 1 base, J lost 4 bases, and 5 bases stayed unmatched. The CDR3 DNA reads as TGTGCCAGCAGTGAAGGGTCTAGCGGGGTATACGAGCAGTACTTC. The encoded protein is CASSEGSSGVYEQYF.

The gene calls are TRBV5-1 and TRBJ1-1; D is uncertain. With 0 bases removed from V and 3 bases from J, the gap between germline ends came to 15 bases. This CDR3 region has 16 residues. Germline V gene data show CDR1 as SGHRS and CDR2 as YFSETQ. In DNA, the CDR3 is TGCGCCAGCAGCTTGGCGGGCAGTCTTATCGACACTGAAGCTTTCTTT. Translated: CASSLAGSLIDTEAFF.

This clone was found a few times. Different DNA sequences within this sample yield the same CDR3. This chain uses TRBV19 with TRBJ1-1; D might be TRBD1 (5 bases). The germline V gene has CDR1 LNHDA and CDR2 SQIVND (reference sequence). Deletions cut 3 bases from V and 0 bases from J, with 8 bases between. The CDR3 has 14 residues. CDR3 sequence: CASSIARVNTEAFF. CDR3 coding DNA: TGTGCCAGTAGTATTGCCAGGGTGAACACTGAAGCTTTCTTT.

In its sample, this clone ranks as medium-sized (0.01 to 0.1%). The chain has TRBV5-5 and TRBJ1-4, with D uncertain. V was pared by 5 bases and J by 3 bases, with 11 bases between. Germline V gives CDR1 SGHKS, CDR2 YYEKEE (reference sequence). This CDR3 has 14 residues. The CDR3 nucleotides read TGTGCCAGCAGTACCATGGACCCTAATGAAAAACTGTTTTTT. Amino acid sequence: CASSTMDPNEKLFF.

The rearrangement uses TRBV5-8 and TRBJ2-5, with 10 bases lining up with TRBD1. Germline V gene lookup returns CDR1 SGHTS and CDR2 YDEGEE. The CDR3 sequence is 13 residues long. The ends lost 7 bases at V and 5 bases at J; junction bases unmatched: 5. DNA of the CDR3: TGTGCCAGCCGGGACAGGGGACGGGAGACCCAGTACTTC. Its protein is CASRDRGRETQYF.

This clone was found once. The V call is TRBV18, the J call TRBJ1-5; 9 positions match TRBD1. V dropped 5 bases and J dropped 4; count of bases not matched to a gene: 9. Germline assignment: CDR1 KGHSH and CDR2 LQKENI. This CDR3 has 16 amino acids. Here the CDR3 reads CASSKDRGRENQPQHF. CDR3 DNA: TGTGCCAGCTCAAAGGACAGGGGAAGGGAGAATCAGCCCCAGCATTTT.

This chain links TRBV5-5 with TRBJ2-1; 7 bases are a match to TRBD1. V shed 4 bases, J shed 8 bases, and the junction held 15 bases outside the gene matches. The V gene's germline CDR1 is SGHKS and CDR2 YYEKEE (reference sequence). The CDR3 runs 16 residues. CDR3 DNA: TGTGCCAGCAGCCCGGACGGCCGGGACAGCTCGTATGAGCAGTTCTTC. Its translation is CASSPDGRDSSYEQFF.

V gene TRBV27 combines with J gene TRBJ2-5; 8 bases align to TRBD2. This CDR3 contains 15 residues. Germline CDR1 reads MNHEY; CDR2 reads SMNVEV (reference sequence). V shed 3 bases and J 0 bases; nucleotides not matched to a gene: 3. CDR3 DNA: TGTGCCAGCAGTTTGGTACTAGCGGACCAAGAGACCCAGTACTTC. It specifies CASSLVLADQETQYF.

The chain has TRBV7-9 and TRBJ2-7; 9 nucleotides match TRBD2. Unmatched junction bases numbered 18, after V lost 3 bases and J lost 9 bases. CDR3 length equals 17 residues. CDR1 is SEHNR and CDR2 is FQNEAQ in the germline V gene (reference sequence). CDR3 nucleotides: TGTGCCAGCAGCTTGACGGGAGAGGCTAGCGGGGCTCAGTGGCAGTACTTC. It translates to CASSLTGEASGAQWQYF.

The CDR3 spells CASSGTGGRETQYF. The DNA of the CDR3 is TGTGCCAGCAGCGGGACAGGGGGCCGGGAGACCCAGTACTTC. This sequence joins TRBV9 and TRBJ2-5; 11 nucleotides match TRBD1. The CDR3 spans 14 residues. Germline lookup yields CDR1 SGDLS and CDR2 YYNGEE. Trimming took 3 bases from V and 5 from J; bases not matched to a gene: 3.

The genes are TRBV28 and TRBJ2-3; maybe TRBD2 (6 bases). This CDR3 comprises 15 residues. The V gene's germline CDR1 is MDHEN and CDR2 SYDVKM. V was clipped by 1 base and J by 6 bases, with 14 bases between them. Here the CDR3 reads CASSLFAGYGDTQYF. Here the CDR3 DNA reads TGTGCCAGCAGTTTATTTGCGGGGTACGGGGATACGCAGTATTTT.

This clone was detected once. V and J are TRBV6-6 and TRBJ2-3, with D tentatively TRBD2 (5 bases). The CDR3 runs 13 residues. Germline assignment: CDR1 MNHNY and CDR2 SVGAGI (reference sequence). Trimming shortened V by 7 bases and J by 6 bases, and 14 bases separated the two germline ends. This CDR3 reads CASTIRDTDTQYF. CDR3 DNA sequence: TGTGCCAGCACTATACGGGATACGGATACGCAGTATTTT.

Points on this clone: The junction departs from germline at one end; a sequencing error may be responsible. The chain recombines TRBV7-7 with TRBJ2-3; D unclear. Germline CDR1 SSHAT, CDR2 FNYEAQ (reference sequence). The CDR3 has 15 amino acids. The DNA of the CDR3 is TGTGCTAGCAGCTTAGACGGCTCCGGTTCAGATACGCAGTATTTT. Translation: CASSLDGSGSDTQYF.

V gene TRBV10-2 combines with J gene TRBJ1-1; D ambiguous. Trimming left V 2 bases short and J 4 bases short, with 17 bases between. There are 16 residues in the CDR3. Germline V gives CDR1 WSHSY, CDR2 SAAADI. The CDR3 protein is CASSELGGRPSTEAFF. CDR3 nucleotides: TGCGCCAGCAGTGAGCTAGGAGGGCGGCCGAGCACTGAAGCTTTCTTT.

The chain carries TRBV6-5 and TRBJ2-3; TRBD2 agrees at 8 bases. The CDR3 sequence is 15 residues long. With 4 bases clipped from V and 0 bases from J, the junction kept 3 bases outside the gene matches. The V gene's germline CDR1 is MNHEY and CDR2 SVGAGI. CDR3 coding DNA: TGTGCCAGCAGTTCCGGGGGGGCCAGCACAGATACGCAGTATTTT. Its translation is CASSSGGASTDTQYF.

This chain uses TRBV2 with TRBJ1-3; D is perhaps TRBD1 (6 bases). The length of the CDR3 is 14 residues. The germline CDR1 and CDR2 sequences are SNHLY and FYNNEI. Trimming pared 1 base from V and 8 bases from J, leaving 12 bases between. CDR3 sequence (DNA): TGTGCCAGCAGTGAAGGGTCCCAGGGGTACACCATATATTTT. It codes for CASSEGSQGYTIYF.

This sequence joins TRBV6-6 and TRBJ1-6; D not resolved. Trimming took off 2 bases at V and 7 bases at J, with 6 bases between the two ends. This CDR3 region has 13 residues. The V gene's germline CDR1 is MNHNY and CDR2 SVGAGI (reference sequence). CDR3 sequence reads: CASSYGSNSPLHF. DNA for the CDR3: TGTGCCAGCAGTTACGGGTCCAATTCACCCCTCCACTTT.